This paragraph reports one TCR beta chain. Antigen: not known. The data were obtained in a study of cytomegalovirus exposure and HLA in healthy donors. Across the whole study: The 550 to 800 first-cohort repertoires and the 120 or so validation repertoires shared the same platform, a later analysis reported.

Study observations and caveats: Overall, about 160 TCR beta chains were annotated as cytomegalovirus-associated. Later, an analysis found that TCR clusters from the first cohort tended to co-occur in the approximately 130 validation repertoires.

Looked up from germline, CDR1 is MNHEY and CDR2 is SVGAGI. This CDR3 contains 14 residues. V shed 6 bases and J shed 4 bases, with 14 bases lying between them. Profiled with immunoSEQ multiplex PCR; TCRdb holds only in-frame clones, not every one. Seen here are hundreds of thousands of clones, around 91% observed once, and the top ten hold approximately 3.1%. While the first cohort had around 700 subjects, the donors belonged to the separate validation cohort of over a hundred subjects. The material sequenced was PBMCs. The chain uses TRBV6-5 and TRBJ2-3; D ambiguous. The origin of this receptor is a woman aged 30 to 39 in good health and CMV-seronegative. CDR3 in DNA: TGTGCCAGCAGGAACACCCCGTTTCCAGATACGCAGTATTTT. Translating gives CASRNTPFPDTQYF.